A selection of T cell receptor beta chains follows, all from one sample in a study of CD4 T cells in relation to SARS-CoV-2 and coronaviruses. Sequencing was performed with immunoSEQ multiplex PCR; in TCRdb, only in-frame clones are kept and a portion is missing. Here the sample spans 35,000 to 45,000 clones, roughly 90% being singletons. Sequencing was carried out using memory CD4+ T cells from PBMCs. The receptors were gathered from an adult with COVID-19. CDR3s include the opening cysteine and the closing phenylalanine or tryptophan. The D gene is left open where the match is weak. Size values are once, few and many counts, or a class for expanded clones, and some rows have none.

>TRBJ2-7|TRBV18|-|-
TGTGCCAGCTCACCAAAGGACGGCACCTACGAGCAGTACTTC
CASSPKDGTYEQYF
>TRBJ1-5|TRBV4-2|few|-
TGTGCCAGCAGCCAAGTAGGGAGCAATCAGCCCCAGCATTTT
CASSQVGSNQPQHF
>TRBJ1-4|TRBV18|-|-
TGTGCCAGCTCACCAGGACGGATTAATGAAAAACTGTTTTTT
CASSPGRINEKLFF
>TRBJ1-1|TRBV11-3|-|-
TGTGCCAGCAGCCCAAGGACGGCGAACACTGAAGCTTTCTTT
CASSPRTANTEAFF
>TRBJ2-5|TRBV27|-|-
TGTGCCAGCAGTTACTCTGCTGCACAAGAGACCCAGTACTTC
CASSYSAAQETQYF
>TRBJ2-3|TRBV4-2|-|TRBD2
TGTGCCAGCAGCCCCCGACTAGCGGGGAGCACAGATACGCAGTATTTT
CASSPRLAGSTDTQYF
>TRBJ1-2|TRBV7-8|few|-
TGTGCCAGCAGCTTGGGGGACGACGGCTATGGCTACACCTTC
CASSLGDDGYGYTF
>TRBJ2-6|TRBV10-3|-|-
TGTGCCATCAGTGAAGGGGTCACTGGGGCCAACGTCCTGACTTTC
CAISEGVTGANVLTF
>TRBJ1-3|TRBV11-3|-|-
TGTGCCAGCAGCCCAACCACAGGCAACTCTGGAAACACCATATATTTT
CASSPTTGNSGNTIYF
>TRBJ2-5|TRBV11-2|-|-
TGTGCCAGCAGCTCGCAAGAAACAGGGCCCCGGTACTTC
CASSSQETGPRYF
>TRBJ2-1|TRBV10-3|-|-
TGTGCCATCACGCGGGTCGCCAGGGTTGGTGAGCAGTTCTTC
CAITRVARVGEQFF
>TRBJ2-1|TRBV4-1|-|TRBD2
TGCGCCAGCAGCCAGGAACTAGCGGGGGGATCACACAATGAGCAGTTCTTC
CASSQELAGGSHNEQFF
>TRBJ2-1|TRBV12-3/TRBV12-4|-|-
TGTGCCAGCAGTAGGGGGTACAATGAGCAGTTCTTC
CASSRGYNEQFF
>TRBJ2-1|TRBV5-1|-|-
TGCGCCAGCAGCTTGGGGTTACTAGATTCCTACAATGAGCAGTTCTTC
CASSLGLLDSYNEQFF
>TRBJ1-5|TRBV2|-|-
TGTGCCAGCACAATTGGAAATCAGCCCCAGCATTTT
CASTIGNQPQHF
>TRBJ1-6|TRBV9|few|-
TGTGCCAGCAGCGTAACCATGGACGGTAATTCACCCCTCCACTTT
CASSVTMDGNSPLHF
>TRBJ1-1|TRBV5-1|-|-
TGCGCCAGCAGCTTGGACGGACAAGAAGCTTTCTTT
CASSLDGQEAFF
>TRBJ1-4|TRBV5-1|-|-
TGCGCCAGCAGCTTGGCAGGGGAGGGTGAAAAACTGTTTTTT
CASSLAGEGEKLFF
>TRBJ2-2|TRBV7-3|few|-
TGTGCCAGCAAAGGACTACAGGGACCCGGGGAGCTGTTTTTT
CASKGLQGPGELFF
>TRBJ1-6|TRBV11-2|once|-
TGTGCCAGCAGCTTAGGTGGGATGGGCAATTCACCCCTCCACTTT
CASSLGGMGNSPLHF
>TRBJ1-2|TRBV7-9|-|-
TGTGCCAGCAGCTCCCACTTAGGGCAGGGTAGCGGCTACACCTTC
CASSSHLGQGSGYTF
>TRBJ2-7|TRBV6-5|-|TRBD1
TGTGCCAGCAGAAAACCGGGACAGGCATCCCACGAGCAGTACTTC
CASRKPGQASHEQYF
>TRBJ1-5|TRBV28|once|TRBD1
TGTGCCAGCAGCAGGAGGACAGGGGATCGACAGCCCCAGCATTTT
CASSRRTGDRQPQHF
>TRBJ1-1|TRBV27|-|TRBD1
TGTGCCAGCAGTCTAAGACAGGGGGGTAGGAACACTGAAGCTTTCTTT
CASSLRQGGRNTEAFF
>TRBJ2-7|TRBV7-8|-|TRBD2
TGTGCCAGCAGCCGGAATTCCGGGACTAGCCGGCCTGAAGAGCAGTACTTC
CASSRNSGTSRPEEQYF
>TRBJ2-3|TRBV5-6|-|TRBD1
TGTGCCAGCAGCTTGGACAGGGGGCGCACAGATACGCAGTATTTT
CASSLDRGRTDTQYF
>TRBJ1-6|TRBV6-5|-|TRBD1
TGTGCCAGCAGCTCAGACAGGGGGCTTTCACCCCTCCACTTT
CASSSDRGLSPLHF
>TRBJ1-3|TRBV9|-|TRBD1
TGTGCCAGCAGCGCAAGGGACAGTCTCTCTGGAGGCGGAAACACCATATATTTT
CASSARDSLSGGGNTIYF
>TRBJ1-3|TRBV5-1|-|-
TGCGCCAGCAGCTTGGCCTCCAGCTCTGGAAACACCATATATTTT
CASSLASSSGNTIYF
>TRBJ2-7|TRBV24-1|once|TRBD1
TGTGCCACCAGTGACCCCACAGGACAGGCAGCCTACGAGCAGTACTTC
CATSDPTGQAAYEQYF
>TRBJ2-1|TRBV27|-|TRBD1
TGTGCCAGCAGTATGTCCGACAGGGGGGCCTACAATGAGCAGTTCTTC
CASSMSDRGAYNEQFF
>TRBJ2-5|TRBV2|-|-
TGTGCCAGCAGTGAAACGGGGTCCCGCCAAGAGACCCAGTACTTC
CASSETGSRQETQYF
>TRBJ1-1|TRBV6-5|-|TRBD1
TGTGCCAGCAGCAAGACCGGGACAGGGATTGAAGCTTTCTTT
CASSKTGTGIEAFF
>TRBJ2-1|TRBV4-3|-|TRBD2
TGCGCCAGCAGCCAAGATGGGGGCCTAGCGGGGGGGCGGAATGAGCAGTTCTTC
CASSQDGGLAGGRNEQFF
>TRBJ2-7|TRBV28|once|-
TGTGCCAGCAGACGAACAGCCTACGAGCAGTACTTC
CASRRTAYEQYF
>TRBJ1-6|TRBV3-1/TRBV3-2|-|-
TGTGCCAGCAGCCAAGGGGGCAATTCACCCCTCCACTTT
CASSQGGNSPLHF
>TRBJ1-4|TRBV5-1|-|TRBD1
TGCGCCAGCACCCAAGGACAGGCAACTAATGAAAAACTGTTTTTT
CASTQGQATNEKLFF
>TRBJ2-7|TRBV11-3|few|-
TGTGCCAGCAGCCGGGACACCTACGAGCAGTACTTC
CASSRDTYEQYF
>TRBJ1-2|TRBV6-5|-|TRBD1
TGTGCCAGCAGTAAAAGGACAGGGGCTCTTGGCTACACCTTC
CASSKRTGALGYTF
>TRBJ2-7|TRBV5-6|-|-
TGTGCCAGCAGCTCCAAAGCCGTTTCGGGGGCCCTCTCCTACGAGCAGTACTTC
CASSSKAVSGALSYEQYF
>TRBJ1-6|TRBV7-8|-|-
TGTGCCAGCAGCTTAGCGCTGGGTAATTCACCCCTCCACTTT
CASSLALGNSPLHF
>TRBJ1-1|TRBV2|few|TRBD1
TGTGCCAGCAAGACAGGGAAAGATAACGTGAACACTGAAGCTTTCTTT
CASKTGKDNVNTEAFF
>TRBJ1-2|TRBV19|once|TRBD1
TGTGCCAGTAGTGGACAGGGCTACTATGGCTACACCTTC
CASSGQGYYGYTF
>TRBJ1-5|TRBV11-2|-|-
TGTGCCAGCAGCTTAGATGGGAGGGATCAGCCCCAGCATTTT
CASSLDGRDQPQHF
>TRBJ1-2|TRBV11-2|-|-
TGTGCCAGCAGCTTAGATCCCGGAGCAGGCAGCAGCTACACCTTC
CASSLDPGAGSSYTF
>TRBJ1-1|TRBV2|-|TRBD1
TGTGCCAGCAGAGGGACAGCGAACACTGAAGCTTTCTTT
CASRGTANTEAFF
>TRBJ2-1|TRBV5-4|-|-
TGTGCCAGCAGCAGCCCCCCAGTCTCCTACAATGAGCAGTTCTTC
CASSSPPVSYNEQFF
>TRBJ2-5|TRBV2|-|-
TGTGCCAGCAGTCCGTTGGGTCAAGAGACCCAGTACTTC
CASSPLGQETQYF
>TRBJ2-7|TRBV5-1|-|-
TGCGCCAGCAGCCCGGGGACCCGAAAACAGTACTTC
CASSPGTRKQYF
>TRBJ1-2|TRBV7-2|-|TRBD1
TGTGCCAGCAGCCAGGGGGCTATCAGATCTAACTATGGCTACACCTTC
CASSQGAIRSNYGYTF
>TRBJ2-1|TRBV13|-|TRBD2
TGTGCCAGCAGCTTTATAGCGGGGGGGCCCTCCTACAATGAGCAGTTCTTC
CASSFIAGGPSYNEQFF
>TRBJ2-3|TRBV7-9|-|TRBD2
TGTGCCAGCAGCCTGACTAGCGGGAGAGATACGCAGTATTTT
CASSLTSGRDTQYF
>TRBJ1-3|TRBV28|-|-
TGTGCCAGCAGGGGGTCAGGGAGAGGAAACACCATATATTTT
CASRGSGRGNTIYF
>TRBJ2-3|TRBV4-2|-|TRBD2
TGTGCCAGCAGCCAAGTTGGTCGGGGGGAAAGGACTAGCACAGATACGCAGTATTTT
CASSQVGRGERTSTDTQYF
>TRBJ2-7|TRBV2|few|-
TGTGCCAGCAGTGATTATGGGGTAGGTTTTGGCGAGCAGTACTTC
CASSDYGVGFGEQYF
>TRBJ1-6|TRBV6-5|-|TRBD1
TGTGCCAGCAGGACAGGGGTCCATTCACCCCTCCACTTT
CASRTGVHSPLHF
>TRBJ2-3|TRBV5-5|few|TRBD1
TGTGCCAGCCAAGATGGGGACAGAGGGGTCACAGATACGCAGTATTTT
CASQDGDRGVTDTQYF
>TRBJ2-3|TRBV6-1|-|TRBD2
TGTGCCAGCAGTGAAATCGCGGGGGTTAGTACAGATACGCAGTATTTT
CASSEIAGVSTDTQYF